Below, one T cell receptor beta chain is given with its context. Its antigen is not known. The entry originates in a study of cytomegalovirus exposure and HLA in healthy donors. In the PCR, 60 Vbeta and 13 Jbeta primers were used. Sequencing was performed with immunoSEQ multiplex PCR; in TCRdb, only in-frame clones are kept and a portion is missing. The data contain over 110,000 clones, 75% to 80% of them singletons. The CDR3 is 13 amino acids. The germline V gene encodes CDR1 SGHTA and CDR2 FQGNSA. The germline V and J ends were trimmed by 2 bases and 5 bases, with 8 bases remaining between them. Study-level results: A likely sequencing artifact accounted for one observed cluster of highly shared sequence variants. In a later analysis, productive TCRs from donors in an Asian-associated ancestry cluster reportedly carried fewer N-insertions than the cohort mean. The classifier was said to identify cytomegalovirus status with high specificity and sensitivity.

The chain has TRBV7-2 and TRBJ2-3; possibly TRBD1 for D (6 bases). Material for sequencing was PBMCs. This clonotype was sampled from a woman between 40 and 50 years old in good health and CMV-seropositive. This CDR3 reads CASSLRTEDTQYF. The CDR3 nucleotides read TGTGCCAGCAGCTTAAGGACAGAAGATACGCAGTATTTT.